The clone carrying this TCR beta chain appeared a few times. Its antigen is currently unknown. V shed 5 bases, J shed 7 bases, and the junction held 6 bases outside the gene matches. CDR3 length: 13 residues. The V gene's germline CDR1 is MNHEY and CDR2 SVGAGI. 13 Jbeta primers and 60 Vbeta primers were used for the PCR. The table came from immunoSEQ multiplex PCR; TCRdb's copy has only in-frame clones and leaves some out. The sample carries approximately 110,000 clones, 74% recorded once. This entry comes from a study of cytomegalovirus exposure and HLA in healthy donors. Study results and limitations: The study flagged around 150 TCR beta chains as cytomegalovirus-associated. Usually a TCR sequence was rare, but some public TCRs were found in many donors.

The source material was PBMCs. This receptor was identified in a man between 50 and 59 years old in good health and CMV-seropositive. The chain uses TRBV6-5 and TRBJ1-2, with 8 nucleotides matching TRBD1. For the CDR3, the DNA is TGTGCCAGCAGTCGGACAGGGAAGGGTGGCTACACCTTC. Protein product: CASSRTGKGGYTF.